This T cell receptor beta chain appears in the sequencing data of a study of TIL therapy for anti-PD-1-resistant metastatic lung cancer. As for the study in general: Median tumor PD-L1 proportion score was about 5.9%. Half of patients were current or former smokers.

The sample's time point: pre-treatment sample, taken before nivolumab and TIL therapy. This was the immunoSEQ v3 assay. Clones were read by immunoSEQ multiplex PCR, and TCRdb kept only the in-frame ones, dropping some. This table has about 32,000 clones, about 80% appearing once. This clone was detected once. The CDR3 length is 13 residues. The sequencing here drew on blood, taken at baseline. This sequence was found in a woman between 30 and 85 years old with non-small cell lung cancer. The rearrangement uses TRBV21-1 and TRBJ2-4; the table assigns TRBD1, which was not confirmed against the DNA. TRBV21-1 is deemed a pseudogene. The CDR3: CASSDPQENIQYF. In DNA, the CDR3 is TGTGCCAGCAGCGACCCTCAGGAAAACATTCAGTACTTC.